The entry that follows covers one TCR beta chain sequence. This clone's antigen is unknown. No much larger clone exists at a distance of one base, and base qualities are not known. The immunoSEQ Assay, a bias-controlled multiplex PCR, was used to amplify TCRbeta CDR3 regions from genomic DNA. The authors' pipeline ran thus. The number of nucleated cells in each sample was estimated from the amplification of reference gene primers within the assay. To quantify the absolute abundance of each unique TCRbeta CDR3 rearrangement, sequence reads were collapsed and filtered. For each sample, productive Simpson clonality was calculated as the square root of Simpson's diversity index over productive rearrangements. What TCRdb holds here is the immuneACCESS table cut down to in-frame rearrangements. Part of the clones is not present; checked against another copy, under half of the missing clones reflect an unresolved V gene, and the others are unexplained. That table supplies the V and J calls and clone size; D and trimming were determined from the DNA. The sample yields some 700,000 clones; over 80% were counted once. Roughly 0.25% of the sample goes to the ten largest clones.

The source of the sample is a study of blood T cell repertoires in COVID-19 (dated by TCRdb to between 2020 and 2021). Regarding the complete study: Samples covering the acute and convalescent phases of COVID-19 were provided by collaborators in the United States, Italy and Spain. The repertoires were released in a freely available public database intended as a resource for research on the immune response to SARS-CoV-2. The samples were drawn from two sources: the first 160 participants of the ongoing ImmuneRACE study, and fewer than 1,500 subjects contributed by 6 global collaborators. Sample metadata almost always included a de-identified subject ID, COVID-19 status, age in years and sex. The prospective study material was composed of cDNA or gDNA derived from T cells, B-cell-depleted T cells, or PBMCs. The dataset comprised deeply sampled blood TCRbeta repertoires from subjects exposed to, actively infected with, or recovered from COVID-19. Where available, HLA class I and class II types were obtained from metadata supplied by the sample provider rather than from assay-based typing.

What the study reported, not specific to this receptor: Clinical and demographic metadata were provided uncurated, with the amount varying by source and participant.

Each collaborating institution followed its own protocols to collect whole blood in K2EDTA tubes. For TCRbeta analysis, collaborators shipped samples in one of three forms: frozen whole blood, isolated PBMCs, or DNA extracted from either of those sample types. CDR1 and CDR2, per the germline V gene, are SGHTA and FQGNSA. The CDR3 sequence holds 22 residues, the cysteine and phenylalanine included. Here the CDR3 DNA is all that survives: 66 bases in frame from base 1. V and J lose 0 bases and 0 bases, and a span of 27 bases separates them. This clonotype was obtained from a woman aged 18-35 years with acute or convalescent COVID-19. The sample taken for sequencing was peripheral blood. In this chain, TRBV7-2 is recombined with TRBJ1-3; perhaps TRBD1 is the D gene, with 5 bases matching. The CDR3 protein is CASSLAGLGQSLFISSGNTIYF. The DNA sequence is as follows: TGTGCCAGCAGCTTAGCAGGGCTGGGGCAGTCTCTATTTATCAGCTCTGGAAACACCATATATTTT.